Listed here are 29 T cell receptor beta chains from one sample, sequenced in a study of Graves' ophthalmopathy and Graves' hyperthyroidism. RNA transcripts were the source from which TCR beta CDR3 regions were amplified. Following a first-round RT-PCR that used HTBI primers, a second-round multiplex PCR was carried out. TCRdb itself ran the multiplex PCR reads through MiXCR, one entry per CDR3 protein. The table records about 420,000 distinct CDR3 sequences, roughly 21% of them present only once. The specimen was peripheral blood. The receptors derive from a woman aged 18 to 35 with stable Graves' hyperthyroidism.

This clonotype was seen a few times. No conserved phenylalanine or tryptophan is present at the end of the CDR3, so a read error is the likely explanation. The rearrangement links TRBV11-1 to TRBJ2-7; TRBD1 is a possible D gene (7 bases). The germline CDR1 and CDR2 sequences are SGHAT and FQDESV (reference sequence). V was pared by 5 bases and J by 6 bases, with 14 bases between. CDR3 size: 13 residues. DNA for the CDR3: TGTGCCAGCAGCGTCGGGACAGCGGGCGAGCAGTACCTC. This translates into CASSVGTAGEQYL.

This clonotype was counted ten times or more. The chain couples TRBV7-2 to TRBJ2-5; 9 bases align to TRBD2. With V trimmed by 4 bases and J by 5 bases, 14 bases remained unmatched. The CDR3 is made up of 17 amino acids. Looked up from germline, CDR1 is SGHTA and CDR2 is FQGNSA. CDR3 region: CASSSMAAGGHRETQYF. The CDR3 nucleotides read TGTGCCAGCAGCTCCATGGCGGCGGGAGGGCACAGGGAGACCCAGTACTTC. The entire variable domain, with the rest obtained from reference TRBV7-2 and TRBJ2-5, is as follows: GAGVSQSPSNKVTEKGKDVELRCDPISGHTALYWYRQSLGQGLEFLIYFQGNSAPDKSGLPSDRFSAERTGGSVSTLTIQRTQQEDSAVYLCASSSMAAGGHRETQYFGPGTRLLVL.

This clonotype was counted a few times. Since a much larger clone is just one base distant, this may be a read error. The J gene is TRBJ2-7, the V gene TRBV30; D remains unclear. There are 16 residues in the CDR3. Per germline, CDR1 GTSNPN and CDR2 SVGIG (reference sequence). Trimming stripped 2 bases from V and 0 bases from J, with 17 bases between. CDR3 region: CAWSPLGSYNSYEQYF. The CDR3, as DNA: TGTGCCTGGAGTCCCCTTGGCAGCTACAACTCCTACGAGCAGTACTTC.

This clonotype was counted ten times or more. The genes are TRBV28 and TRBJ2-5, with 7 bases fitting TRBD1. The V gene's germline CDR1 is MDHEN and CDR2 SYDVKM. There are 12 residues in the CDR3. J gave up 5 bases and V 10 bases, and 7 bases lay outside the gene matches. The DNA of the CDR3 is TGTGCCACCAGGGGGAGTATGGAGACCCAGTACTTC. The encoded protein is CATRGSMETQYF.

This clonotype was seen ten or more times. The chain combines TRBV29-1 with TRBJ2-7; no definite D call. Trimming took off 2 bases at V and 2 bases at J, with 10 bases between the two ends. Germline CDR1 reads SQVTM; CDR2 reads ANQGSEA. The CDR3 extends over 13 amino acids. CDR3: CSVEFGSTYEQYF. The DNA for the CDR3 is TGCAGCGTTGAATTTGGCAGCACCTACGAGCAGTACTTC.

Many counts were recorded for this clonotype. The rearrangement links TRBV6-1 to TRBJ1-6; 8 positions match TRBD1. Germline CDR1 reads MNHNS; CDR2 reads SASEGT. There are 16 residues in the CDR3. V was clipped by 7 bases and J by 9 bases; unmatched bases: 14. The CDR3 nucleotides read TGTGCCAGCAAGGCAGGGGGCACCTTTCTTGGTTCACCCCTCCACTTT. Translated, it gives CASKAGGTFLGSPLHF.

This clonotype was recorded at least ten times. Here the CDR3 reads CATSKRAKNIQYF. CDR3 sequence (DNA): TGTGCCACCAGTAAAAGAGCCAAAAACATTCAGTACTTC. The rearrangement uses TRBV15 and TRBJ2-4; D ambiguous. The V and J ends lost 6 bases and 0 bases respectively, with 6 bases between them. The CDR3 is 13 amino acids. Germline-derived CDR1 and CDR2 are LNHNV and YYDKDF (reference sequence).

The table lists this clonotype with many counts. V and J are TRBV6-1 and TRBJ1-2; the D is unclear. The CDR3 length is 12 residues. The germline gives CDR1 MNHNS, CDR2 SASEGT. V was shortened by 7 bases and J by 9 bases, with 15 bases between the two germline ends. This chain's CDR3 is CASNDPPRSYTF. CDR3 bases: TGTGCCAGCAACGACCCACCGAGGAGCTACACCTTC.

The chain links TRBV4-1 to TRBJ2-4; D possibly matches TRBD1 or TRBD2 (5 bases each). Germline CDR1 MGHRA, CDR2 YSYEKL. Between the trimmed V and J ends, which lost 4 bases and 3 bases, there was a span of 10 bases. This CDR3 region has 14 residues. CDR3 DNA: TGCGCCAGCAGCCCCCCTGGGGGCAAAAACATTCAGTACTTC. It translates to CASSPPGGKNIQYF.

J is TRBJ1-1 and V is TRBV6-1; D unresolved. Trimming took off 6 bases at V and 5 bases at J, with 13 bases between the two ends. CDR1 is MNHNS, CDR2 SASEGT, per germline. The CDR3 has 13 residues. This CDR3 is CASRGKVGTEAFF. The CDR3 bases are TGTGCCAGCAGGGGAAAGGTAGGGACTGAAGCTTTCTTT.

This clonotype was recorded at least ten times. The chain combines TRBV12-3 or TRBV12-4 with TRBJ1-3; the D gene is possibly TRBD1 (6 bases). The CDR3 consists of 16 residues. The V end lost 5 bases, the J end lost 5 bases, and 19 bases lay between the germline ends. The CDR3 here is CASSSSGTSGRNTIYF. CDR3 in DNA: TGTGCCAGCAGTAGCTCCGGGACATCAGGGAGAAACACCATATATTTT.

This clonotype was counted a few times. The V gene is TRBV6-1, the J gene TRBJ1-2; D ambiguous. Trimming stripped 7 bases from V and 4 bases from J, with 13 bases between. Germline CDR1 and CDR2: MNHNS and SASEGT. The CDR3 sequence is 13 residues long. In nucleotides, the CDR3 is TGTGCCAGCATACCGGCCGGAGGCTATGGCTACACCTTC. It translates to CASIPAGGYGYTF.

About this clonotype itself: A much larger clone lies a single base off, so this may be a read error. V is TRBV5-1 and J is TRBJ1-2; 8 nucleotides agree with TRBD1. The CDR3 contains 17 residues. J was trimmed by 3 bases and V by 3 bases; bases with no gene match: 13. From germline, CDR1 is SGHRS and CDR2 YFSETQ. CDR3 sequence reads: CASSWENPGGSDYGYTF. CDR3 sequence (DNA): TGCGCCAGCAGCTGGGAAAACCCAGGGGGCTCGGACTATGGCTACACCTTC.

This clonotype has a count of ten or more. This chain links TRBV13 with TRBJ1-1, with 7 positions matching TRBD1. Losses at the gene ends were 2 bases for V and 5 bases for J; bases not matched to a gene: 8. CDR3 length equals 15 residues. The germline V gene has CDR1 PRHDT and CDR2 FYEKMQ (reference sequence). The CDR3 region has the DNA TGTGCCAGCAGCTTAAGGGCAGGGGGTTCTACTGAAGCTTTCTTT. This gives the protein CASSLRAGGSTEAFF.

This clonotype appeared many times. J is TRBJ2-4 and V is TRBV5-6; 8 nucleotides agree with TRBD2. The germline gives CDR1 SGHDT, CDR2 YYEEEE. The CDR3 length is 16 residues. The V segment lost 4 bases and the J segment 1 base; nucleotides outside the gene matches: 7. The CDR3 sequence is CASSHGRGAAKNIQYF. CDR3 DNA: TGTGCCAGCAGCCATGGGCGGGGGGCGGCCAAAAACATTCAGTACTTC.

This clonotype was picked up many times. CDR3 bases: TGTGCCAGTAATAAGGGGGACAGGGGGATGGTGCATTTT. It translates to CASNKGDRGMVHF. The chain is built from TRBV19 and TRBJ1-5; 11 bases are a match to TRBD1. This CDR3 is 13 amino acids long. CDR1 LNHDA and CDR2 SQIVND come from the germline V gene (reference sequence). The V and J ends lost 7 bases and 15 bases, in that order; junction bases with no gene match: 11.

At least ten counts were recorded for this clonotype. This rearrangement joins TRBV12-3 or TRBV12-4 to TRBJ1-1; no firm D call. With 5 bases removed from V and 4 bases from J, the gap between germline ends came to 11 bases. The CDR3 totals 13 residues. CDR3: CASSPLAATEAFF. CDR3 in DNA: TGTGCCAGCAGTCCGTTAGCCGCCACTGAAGCTTTCTTT.

The sample holds many counts of this clonotype. The rearrangement links TRBV6-1 to TRBJ1-2; the D gene is possibly TRBD1 (6 bases). Deletions cut 6 bases from V and 6 bases from J, with 17 bases between. Germline values: CDR1 MNHNS, CDR2 SASEGT. The CDR3 contains 14 residues. As DNA, the CDR3 is TGTGCCAGCAGCACCAGCAGGGGCCGAGATGGCTACACCTTC. The encoded protein is CASSTSRGRDGYTF.

This clonotype was seen at least ten times. The gene calls are TRBV2 and TRBJ2-5, with D uncertain. From germline, CDR1 is SNHLY and CDR2 FYNNEI. The CDR3 contains 13 residues. V was shortened by 7 bases and J by 5 bases, with 14 bases between the two germline ends. The CDR3 region has the DNA TGTGCCAGCACCTTAGATTATGAGGAGACCCAGTACTTC. This encodes CASTLDYEETQYF.

This clonotype has at least ten counts. The chain uses TRBV11-1 and TRBJ1-2; perhaps TRBD1 as D (5 bases). V was pared by 5 bases and J by 8 bases, with 27 bases between. CDR1 and CDR2 (germline): SGHAT, FQDESV (reference sequence). The CDR3 is 17 residues long. The CDR3 DNA reads TGTGCCAGCAGCCCTACGTTGATGGACACCTACCCCGGGGGCTACACCTTC. Its translation: CASSPTLMDTYPGGYTF.

This clonotype was observed at least ten times. This sequence joins TRBV6-5 and TRBJ1-1; a possible D gene is TRBD1 (6 bases). The CDR3 extends over 15 amino acids. V was clipped by 4 bases and J by 8 bases, with 20 bases between them. Germline V gene lookup returns CDR1 MNHEY and CDR2 SVGAGI. In nucleotides, the CDR3 is TGTGCCAGCAGTTCCACGTCGGGGGCCGCTCAGGAAGCTTTCTTT. This encodes CASSSTSGAAQEAFF.

This clonotype turned up a few times. The chain joins TRBV12-3 or TRBV12-4 to TRBJ2-5; 10 bases align to TRBD2. V shed 0 bases and J 5 bases; nucleotides not matched to a gene: 3. The CDR3 sequence is 15 residues long. Here the CDR3 reads CASSLAPTSGETQYF. DNA of the CDR3: TGTGCCAGCAGTTTAGCACCGACTAGCGGGGAGACCCAGTACTTC.

This clonotype was observed at least ten times. The chain links TRBV11-2 to TRBJ2-5; D gene unclear. The length of the CDR3 is 16 residues. Trimming shortened V by 1 base and J by 4 bases, and 16 bases separated the two germline ends. CDR1 is SGHAT and CDR2 is FQNNGV in the germline V gene. CDR3 coding DNA: TGTGCCAGCAGCTTAGGAAGAGAATTCCCTGTAGAGACCCAGTACTTC. Encoded protein: CASSLGREFPVETQYF.

The V call is TRBV12-3 or TRBV12-4, the J call TRBJ2-7; 9 bases map to TRBD1. V shed 5 bases and J 12 bases; nucleotides not matched to a gene: 11. The CDR3 covers 13 residues. DNA for the CDR3: TGTGCCAGCAGTCCCCAGCCGGGACAGGGACCGTACTTC. This encodes CASSPQPGQGPYF.

This clonotype was seen at least ten times. The chain has TRBV25-1 and TRBJ2-7; D may be TRBD2 (5 bases). The CDR3 is 15 amino acids. Looked up from germline, CDR1 is MGHDK and CDR2 is SYGVNS. V lost 4 bases and J 7 bases, leaving 20 bases between the germline ends. The CDR3 sequence: CASSGRSFPGGEQYF. In DNA, the CDR3 is TGTGCCAGCAGTGGGAGATCATTTCCGGGCGGGGAGCAGTACTTC.

The genes are TRBV3-1 and TRBJ2-2; tentatively, D is TRBD2 (6 bases). Trimming took 4 bases from V and 5 from J, leaving 20 bases between them. In germline, CDR1 is LGHDT, CDR2 YNNKEL (reference sequence). This CDR3 has 17 amino acids. CDR3 residues: CASSRVYGSGKTGELFF. CDR3 in DNA: TGTGCCAGCAGCCGGGTTTACGGGAGCGGAAAGACCGGGGAGCTGTTTTTT.

The CDR3 spells CASSLASVKETQYF. CDR3 nucleotide sequence: TGCGCCAGCAGCTTGGCAAGTGTAAAAGAGACCCAGTACTTC. The V and J genes are TRBV5-1 and TRBJ2-5; D is uncertain. V gave up 0 bases and J gave up 3 bases, with 9 bases separating them. Germline V gene data show CDR1 as SGHRS and CDR2 as YFSETQ. This CDR3 contains 14 residues.

A note on this clonotype: The CDR3 ends on some other residue instead of the conserved phenylalanine or tryptophan, so this is likely a read error. The gene calls are TRBV7-8 and TRBJ1-6; maybe TRBD1 (5 bases). V was trimmed by 4 bases and J by 7 bases, leaving 11 bases between them. Germline V gene sequence: CDR1 SGHVS, CDR2 FQNEAQ. The CDR3 contains 14 residues. The CDR3 is CASSSQGGNSPLHL. The CDR3 nucleotides read TGTGCCAGCAGCTCCCAGGGCGGGAATTCACCCCTCCACTTG.

This clonotype was detected ten times or more. The rearrangement joins TRBV3-1 to TRBJ1-3; D may be TRBD1 (6 bases). This CDR3 is 16 amino acids long. Trimming removed 5 bases at V and 0 bases at J, with 14 bases between. Germline assignment: CDR1 LGHDT and CDR2 YNNKEL (reference sequence). CDR3 sequence reads: CASSKETGSSGNTIYF. The CDR3 coding sequence is TGTGCCAGCAGCAAGGAGACAGGAAGCTCTGGAAACACCATATATTTT.